A selection of T cell receptor beta chains follows, all from one sample in a study of STAT5B mutations in CD4+ large granular lymphocyte leukemia. Measured with immunoSEQ multiplex PCR; TCRdb has only the in-frame clones, and not every one. Counted here are roughly 48,000 clones, about three quarters occurring once; the ten biggest clones make up 1.5%. Sequencing was performed on CD4+ T cells from blood buffy coats. Receptors were obtained from a human donor in good health. CDR3s include the opening cysteine and the closing phenylalanine or tryptophan. A D gene is named only where the DNA matches it firmly. Clone size is given for some rows only: seen once, a few or many times, or a class if the clone is expanded.

cdr3_aa | cdr3_nt | v_call | clone_size | d_call | j_call
CASSQQGALSEQYF | TGTGCCAGCAGCCAACAGGGGGCCCTCAGCGAGCAGTACTTC | TRBV28 | - | TRBD1 | TRBJ2-7
CASRTRVDNEQFF | TGCGCCAGCCGGACCCGTGTGGACAATGAGCAGTTCTTC | TRBV5-1 | - | - | TRBJ2-1
CASSPPRRGRTEAFF | TGTGCCAGCAGCCCCCCCCGTAGGGGGCGCACTGAAGCTTTCTTT | TRBV5-5 | - | TRBD1 | TRBJ1-1
CASSLSRPESRTDTQYF | TGTGCCAGCAGTTTATCCCGGCCAGAGTCCCGCACAGATACGCAGTATTTT | TRBV27 | - | - | TRBJ2-3
CASSLAVTGEADTQYF | TGCGCCAGCAGCTTGGCCGTCACAGGGGAGGCGGATACGCAGTATTTT | TRBV5-1 | - | - | TRBJ2-3
CASSLYQENYGYTF | TGTGCCAGCAGCTTATACCAGGAGAACTATGGCTACACCTTC | TRBV7-2 | - | - | TRBJ1-2
CASSLTGEKYREQFF | TGTGCCAGCAGCTTAACAGGGGAAAAATACCGCGAGCAGTTCTTC | TRBV7-8 | - | TRBD1 | TRBJ2-1
CAISSGLAGTNPNNEQFF | TGTGCCATCAGCTCGGGACTAGCGGGGACCAACCCCAACAATGAGCAGTTCTTC | TRBV10-3 | - | TRBD2 | TRBJ2-1
CASSTIGLQETQYF | TGTGCCAGCAGCACCATCGGATTACAAGAGACCCAGTACTTC | TRBV11-1 | - | - | TRBJ2-5
CASSDGEAQHF | TGCGCCAGCAGCGACGGGGAGGCCCAGCATTTT | TRBV5-1 | - | - | TRBJ1-5
CATLRGGLDTEAFF | TGTGCCACCCTAAGGGGGGGTCTCGACACTGAAGCTTTCTTT | TRBV28 | few | - | TRBJ1-1
CASRGCTQHF | TGCGCCAGCAGGGGGTGTACCCAGCATTTT | TRBV5-1 | - | - | TRBJ1-5
CAISDQLDHGYTF | TGTGCCATCAGTGACCAACTGGATCATGGCTACACCTTC | TRBV10-3 | - | - | TRBJ1-2
CASSKPPDRDTGELFF | TGTGCCAGCAGCAAGCCCCCGGACAGGGACACCGGGGAGCTGTTTTTT | TRBV21-1 | few | - | TRBJ2-2
CASISQGRNTEAFF | TGTGCCAGCATCAGCCAGGGGAGGAACACTGAAGCTTTCTTT | TRBV28 | - | - | TRBJ1-1
CAISERLGQGMTGELFF | TGTGCCATCAGTGAACGTTTGGGACAGGGCATGACCGGGGAGCTGTTTTTT | TRBV10-3 | - | TRBD1 | TRBJ2-2
CASSYPRSGSYNEQFF | TGTGCCAGCAGCTACCCCCGGAGCGGCTCCTACAATGAGCAGTTCTTC | TRBV14 | - | - | TRBJ2-1
CASSLVTHLSNQPQHF | TGTGCCAGCAGCTTAGTGACACATCTTAGCAATCAGCCCCAGCATTTT | TRBV7-2 | - | - | TRBJ1-5
CASLFGTEAFF | TGTGCCAGTCTATTCGGCACTGAAGCTTTCTTT | TRBV19 | - | - | TRBJ1-1
CASSPGRTKTITDTQYF | TGTGCCAGCTCACCCGGAAGGACAAAGACAATCACAGATACGCAGTATTTT | TRBV18 | - | - | TRBJ2-3
CASSPTRIYGYTF | TGTGCCAGCAGCCCTACGCGAATCTATGGCTACACCTTC | TRBV6-5 | - | - | TRBJ1-2
CASSVASYNEQFF | TGTGCCAGCAGCGTAGCCAGTTACAATGAGCAGTTCTTC | TRBV9 | - | - | TRBJ2-1
CASSLEGQPNTGELFF | TGTGCCAGCAGCTTAGAGGGACAGCCGAACACCGGGGAGCTGTTTTTT | TRBV7-3 | - | TRBD1 | TRBJ2-2
CAISDGTATYEQYF | TGTGCCATCAGTGACGGGACAGCGACCTACGAGCAGTACTTC | TRBV10-3 | - | TRBD1 | TRBJ2-7
CASSEGPLQGTNYGYTF | TGTGCCAGCAGTGAGGGACCGCTACAGGGAACTAACTATGGCTACACCTTC | TRBV6-1 | - | - | TRBJ1-2
CASSYSRDSPLHF | TGTGCCAGCAGTTACAGTAGAGATTCACCCCTCCACTTT | TRBV6-5 | - | - | TRBJ1-6
CASSPRTGMSFF | TGTGCCAGCAGCCCGAGGACAGGGATGTCTTTCTTT | TRBV7-2 | few | TRBD1 | TRBJ1-1